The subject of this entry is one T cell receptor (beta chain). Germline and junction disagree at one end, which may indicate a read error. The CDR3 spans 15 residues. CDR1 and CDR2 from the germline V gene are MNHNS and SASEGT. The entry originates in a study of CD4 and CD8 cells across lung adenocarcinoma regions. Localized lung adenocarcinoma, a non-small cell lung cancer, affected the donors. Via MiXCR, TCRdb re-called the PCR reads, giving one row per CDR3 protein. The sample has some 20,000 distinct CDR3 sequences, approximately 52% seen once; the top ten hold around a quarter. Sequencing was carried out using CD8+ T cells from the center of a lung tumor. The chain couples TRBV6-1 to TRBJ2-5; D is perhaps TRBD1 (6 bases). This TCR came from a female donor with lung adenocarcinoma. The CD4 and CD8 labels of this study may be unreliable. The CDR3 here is CASGEGRGDTETQYF. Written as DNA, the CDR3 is TGTGCCAGCGGTGAAGGGCGAGGGGACACAGAGACCCAGTACTTC.